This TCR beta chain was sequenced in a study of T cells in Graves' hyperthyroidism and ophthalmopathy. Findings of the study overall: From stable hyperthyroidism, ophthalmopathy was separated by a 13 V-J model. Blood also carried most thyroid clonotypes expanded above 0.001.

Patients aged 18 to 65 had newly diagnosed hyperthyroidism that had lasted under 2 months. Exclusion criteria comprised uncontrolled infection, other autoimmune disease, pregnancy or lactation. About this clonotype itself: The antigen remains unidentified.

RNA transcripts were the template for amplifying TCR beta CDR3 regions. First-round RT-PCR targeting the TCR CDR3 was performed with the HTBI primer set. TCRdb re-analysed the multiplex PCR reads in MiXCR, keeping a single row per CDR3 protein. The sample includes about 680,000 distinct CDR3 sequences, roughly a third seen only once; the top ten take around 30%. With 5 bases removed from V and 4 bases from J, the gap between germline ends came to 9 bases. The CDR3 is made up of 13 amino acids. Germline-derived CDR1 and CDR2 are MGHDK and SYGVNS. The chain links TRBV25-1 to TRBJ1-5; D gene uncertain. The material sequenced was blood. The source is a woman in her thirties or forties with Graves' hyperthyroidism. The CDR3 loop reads CASSFPMNQPQHF. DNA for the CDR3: TGTGCCAGCAGTTTTCCAATGAATCAGCCCCAGCATTTT.